Listed below are T cell receptor beta chains from one sample, sequenced in a study of CD8+ T cells in alopecia areata. Some clones are missing from TCRdb's copy, which holds only in-frame ones; the method was immunoSEQ multiplex PCR. The table shows under 300,000 clones, with approximately 61% occurring only once. Specimen: CD4+ T cells sorted from blood, collected at week 0. The origin of the receptors is a human donor with alopecia areata. Each CDR3 is given with its conserved first and last residue. The D gene is left open where the match is weak. Where a row states a size, it is once, few, many or the class of an expanded clone; other rows omit it.

v_call	d_call	j_call	clone_size	cdr3_nt	cdr3_aa
TRBV14	TRBD1	TRBJ2-1	.	TGTGCCAGCAGCCCCGCGAGGGGGCTGTACAATGAGCAGTTCTTC	CASSPARGLYNEQFF
TRBV5-1	TRBD2	TRBJ2-1	.	TGCGCCAACCGCGGGGGACTCAATGAGCAGTTCTTC	CANRGGLNEQFF
TRBV4-1	TRBD1	TRBJ2-3	.	TGCGCCAGCAGCCAAGATTGGCAGGGGGCGCTGGGTACGCAGTATTTT	CASSQDWQGALGTQYF
TRBV29-1	.	TRBJ2-1	.	TGCAGCGCCGGGACATCATACCTCGGTGAGCAGTTCTTC	CSAGTSYLGEQFF
TRBV29-1	TRBD1	TRBJ1-2	.	TGCAGCGCCCCGACAGGGGGTGGCTACACCTTC	CSAPTGGGYTF
TRBV9	.	TRBJ1-2	few	TGTGCCAGCAGCCTGGGGGGAACCACTAACTATGGCTACACCTTC	CASSLGGTTNYGYTF
TRBV6-1	.	TRBJ2-7	.	TGTGCCAGCAGTGCGGGACCGGTGGACGAGCAGTACTTC	CASSAGPVDEQYF
TRBV19	.	TRBJ2-4	few	TGTGCCAGTAGCCACCGAGAGGGGGTTCAGTACTTC	CASSHREGVQYF
TRBV25-1	.	TRBJ2-6	.	TGTGCCAGCAGTGGACACTCTGGGGCCAACGTCCTGACTTTC	CASSGHSGANVLTF
TRBV5-1	.	TRBJ2-5	.	TGCGCCAGCAGCTTGCAGGACCAAGAGACCCAGTACTTC	CASSLQDQETQYF
TRBV29-1	TRBD1	TRBJ2-6	.	TGCAGCGTGGGTACAGGGGATAGCTCTGGGGCCAACGTCCTGACTTTC	CSVGTGDSSGANVLTF
TRBV18	.	TRBJ2-7	.	TGTGCCAGCTCACCACAGGCAGGTACCTACGAGCAGTACTTC	CASSPQAGTYEQYF
TRBV29-1	.	TRBJ2-7	.	TGCAGCGCGAGTATGGCCTACGAGCAGTACTTC	CSASMAYEQYF
TRBV28	.	TRBJ2-7	.	TGTGCCAGCAGTTTATTCCCAGCGGCTACCTACGAGCAGTACTTC	CASSLFPAATYEQYF
TRBV30	TRBD2	TRBJ2-3	.	TGTGCATGGAGGCTCGGTGGAGCGGGGGGGCCAGATACGCAGTATTTT	CAWRLGGAGGPDTQYF
TRBV5-6	.	TRBJ2-3	once	TGTGCCAGCAGCTTGGACGTAAGGGATACGCAGTATTTT	CASSLDVRDTQYF
TRBV28	.	TRBJ1-5	.	TGTGCCAGCAGTGGGAGGCTTCGGGGGGCGAGTCAGCCCCAGCATTTT	CASSGRLRGASQPQHF
TRBV11-2	.	TRBJ2-1	.	TGTGCCAGCAGCTTAGGGGGCCGAAATGAGCAGTTCTTC	CASSLGGRNEQFF
TRBV27	.	TRBJ1-1	few	TGTGCCAGCCTAAAGTGGGGCGTGGACACTGAAGCTTTCTTT	CASLKWGVDTEAFF
TRBV7-8	TRBD1	TRBJ1-5	.	TGTGCCAGCAGCTTGGGAACAGGGGCAAGCAATCAGCCCCAGCATTTT	CASSLGTGASNQPQHF
TRBV4-2	TRBD2	TRBJ2-7	few	TGTGCCAGCAGCCAAGAGGCTAGCGGGGGGTTCTACGAGCAGTACTTC	CASSQEASGGFYEQYF
TRBV30	.	TRBJ2-3	.	TGTGCCTGGAGTGTACTTCGGCAGTTCACAGATACGCAGTATTTT	CAWSVLRQFTDTQYF
TRBV6-1	.	TRBJ1-6	once	TGTGCCAGTAGGGGACTTCAGTCACCCCTCCACTTT	CASRGLQSPLHF
TRBV30	.	TRBJ1-1	.	TGTGCCTGGAGTGTATGGGCAGCGAACACTGAAGCTTTCTTT	CAWSVWAANTEAFF
TRBV5-1	.	TRBJ1-1	.	TGCGCCTCCACGGCAGGGGCGTTTGTGGACACTGAAGCTTTCTTT	CASTAGAFVDTEAFF
TRBV30	.	TRBJ1-2	.	TGTGCCTGGAGTGTAATTTCTGCTGGCTATGGCTACACCTTC	CAWSVISAGYGYTF
TRBV7-2	.	TRBJ1-5	few	TGTGCCAGCAGCTTAGTTCGGCAGCTAGGTCAGCCCCAGCATTTT	CASSLVRQLGQPQHF
TRBV19	TRBD1	TRBJ1-2	.	TGTGCCAGTAGTGTCAGGGGGAACTATGGCTACACCTTC	CASSVRGNYGYTF
TRBV10-3	TRBD1	TRBJ2-5	once	TGTGCCATTTCGACAGGGGGGAAAGAGACCCAGTACTTC	CAISTGGKETQYF
TRBV5-1	TRBD2	TRBJ2-7	.	TGCGCCAGCAGCCTTAGCGGGGGAGACTACGAGCAGTACTTC	CASSLSGGDYEQYF
TRBV29-1	.	TRBJ1-1	few	TGCAGCGTTGGGGCTAAAAACACTGAAGCTTTCTTT	CSVGAKNTEAFF
TRBV7-9	TRBD1	TRBJ2-5	.	TGTGCCAGCAGCCCCAGTGGGACAGGGAGGGAGACCCAGTACTTC	CASSPSGTGRETQYF
TRBV5-6	TRBD2	TRBJ2-1	.	TGTGCCAGCAGCGGGGGGACTAGCGTAGTTGTTGAGCAGTTCTTC	CASSGGTSVVVEQFF
TRBV29-1	TRBD2	TRBJ2-5	.	TGCAGCACGGGGACTAGCGGGGCCCTTAGAGAGACCCAGTACTTC	CSTGTSGALRETQYF
TRBV5-4	.	TRBJ2-3	.	TGTGCCAGCAGCCAGGCGGGGGATACGCAGTATTTT	CASSQAGDTQYF
TRBV15	TRBD1	TRBJ1-2	few	TGTGCCACCAGCAGGGACCTGGGACAGGGGAGTTCGGTTGGCTACACCTTC	CATSRDLGQGSSVGYTF
TRBV19	TRBD1	TRBJ1-4	few	TGTGCCAGTAGGGCGGGACAGTACAATGAAAAACTGTTTTTT	CASRAGQYNEKLFF
TRBV10-3	.	TRBJ1-1	.	TGTGCCAGTACGGTGGGGAACACTGAAGCTTTCTTT	CASTVGNTEAFF
TRBV19	TRBD1	TRBJ2-3	.	TGTGCCAGTAGTCTAGGGACAGGCACAGATACGCAGTATTTT	CASSLGTGTDTQYF
TRBV5-1	TRBD2	TRBJ2-5	.	TGCGCCAGCGGTCGGACTAGCGGGGCTTACCAAGAGACCCAGTACTTC	CASGRTSGAYQETQYF
TRBV19	.	TRBJ2-1	many	TGTGCCAGTAGGGCATCAGGGGCCCTGATCGGGGAGCAGTTCTTC	CASRASGALIGEQFF
TRBV15	.	TRBJ2-4	.	TGTGCCACCAGCACTGGCAGACAACTAGCCAAAAACATTCAGTACTTC	CATSTGRQLAKNIQYF
TRBV30	.	TRBJ1-5	.	TGTGCCTGGAGTGTACCGATTGGACTCACCAATCAGCCCCAGCATTTT	CAWSVPIGLTNQPQHF
TRBV29-1	.	TRBJ2-3	few	TGCAGCGTGGGCTTTCCATCGGACACAGATACGCAGTATTTT	CSVGFPSDTDTQYF